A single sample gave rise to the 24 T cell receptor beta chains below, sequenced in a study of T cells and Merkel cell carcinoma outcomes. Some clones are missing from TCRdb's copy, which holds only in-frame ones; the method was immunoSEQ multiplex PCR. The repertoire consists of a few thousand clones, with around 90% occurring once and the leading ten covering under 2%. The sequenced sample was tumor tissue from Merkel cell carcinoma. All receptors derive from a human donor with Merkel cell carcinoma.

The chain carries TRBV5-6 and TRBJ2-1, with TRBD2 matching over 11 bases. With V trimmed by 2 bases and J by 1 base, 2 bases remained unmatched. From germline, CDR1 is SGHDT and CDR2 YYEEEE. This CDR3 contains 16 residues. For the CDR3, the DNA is TGTGCCAGCAGCTTTAGACTAGCGGGATCCTACAATGAGCAGTTCTTC. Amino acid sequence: CASSFRLAGSYNEQFF.

The CDR3 bases are TGTGCCAGCTCACCGGCTAGCGGGAGCTACGAGCAGTACTTC. This translates into CASSPASGSYEQYF. This chain connects TRBV18 to TRBJ2-7, with 10 bases fitting TRBD2. V trimming: 3 bases; J trimming: 3 bases; junction bases outside the gene matches: 2. CDR1 and CDR2 from the germline V gene are KGHSH and LQKENI. This CDR3 region has 14 residues.

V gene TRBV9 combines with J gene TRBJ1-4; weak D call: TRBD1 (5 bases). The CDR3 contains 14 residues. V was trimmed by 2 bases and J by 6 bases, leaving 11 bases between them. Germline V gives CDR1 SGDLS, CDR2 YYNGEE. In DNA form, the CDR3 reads TGTGCCAGCAGCGTCGACAGTTTAGATGAAAAACTGTTTTTT. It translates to CASSVDSLDEKLFF.

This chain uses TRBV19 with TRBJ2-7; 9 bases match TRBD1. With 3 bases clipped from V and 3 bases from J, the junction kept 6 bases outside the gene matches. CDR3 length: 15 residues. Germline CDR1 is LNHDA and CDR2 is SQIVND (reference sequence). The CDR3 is CASSIRQGEIYEQYF. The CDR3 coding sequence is TGTGCCAGTAGTATTCGACAGGGGGAGATCTACGAGCAGTACTTC.

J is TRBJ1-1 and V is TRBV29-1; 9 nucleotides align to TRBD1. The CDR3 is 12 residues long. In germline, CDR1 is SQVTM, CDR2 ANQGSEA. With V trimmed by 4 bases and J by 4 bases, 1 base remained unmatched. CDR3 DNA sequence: TGCAGCGTTGTGGACAGGGGCACTGAAGCTTTCTTT. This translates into CSVVDRGTEAFF.

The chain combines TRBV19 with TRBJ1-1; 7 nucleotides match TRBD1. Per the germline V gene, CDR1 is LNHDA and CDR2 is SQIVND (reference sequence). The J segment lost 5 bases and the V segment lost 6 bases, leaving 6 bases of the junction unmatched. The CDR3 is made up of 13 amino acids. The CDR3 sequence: CASRRGPRTEAFF. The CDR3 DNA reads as TGTGCCAGTAGAAGGGGGCCTAGGACTGAAGCTTTCTTT.

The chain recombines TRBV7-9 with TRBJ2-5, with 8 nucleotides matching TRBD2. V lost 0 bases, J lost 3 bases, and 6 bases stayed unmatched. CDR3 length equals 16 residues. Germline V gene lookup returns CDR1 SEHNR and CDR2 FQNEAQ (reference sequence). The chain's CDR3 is CASSLALTSGEETQYF. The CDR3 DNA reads TGTGCCAGCAGCTTAGCCCTCACTAGCGGAGAAGAGACCCAGTACTTC.

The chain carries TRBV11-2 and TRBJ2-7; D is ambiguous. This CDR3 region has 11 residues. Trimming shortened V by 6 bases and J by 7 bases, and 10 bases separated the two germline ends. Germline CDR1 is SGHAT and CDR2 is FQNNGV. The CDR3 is CASSVLGEQYF. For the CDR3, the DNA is TGTGCCAGCAGTGTCCTGGGGGAGCAGTACTTC.

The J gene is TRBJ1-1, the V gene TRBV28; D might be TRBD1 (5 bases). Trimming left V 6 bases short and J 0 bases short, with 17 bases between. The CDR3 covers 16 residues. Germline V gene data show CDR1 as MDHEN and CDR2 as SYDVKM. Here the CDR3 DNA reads TGTGCCAGCAGAATCCGGGGGGGAGGAATGAACACTGAAGCTTTCTTT. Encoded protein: CASRIRGGGMNTEAFF. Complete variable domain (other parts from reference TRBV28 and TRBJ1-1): DVKVTQSSRYLVKRTGEKVFLECVQDMDHENMFWYRQDPGLGLRLIYFSYDVKMKEKGDIPEGYSVSREKKERFSLILESASTNQTSMYLCASRIRGGGMNTEAFFGQGTRLTVV.

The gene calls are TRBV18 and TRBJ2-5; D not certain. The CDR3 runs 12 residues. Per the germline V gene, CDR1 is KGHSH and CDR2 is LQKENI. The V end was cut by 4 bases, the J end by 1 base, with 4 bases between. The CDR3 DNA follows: TGTGCCAGCTCACTGACCCAAGAGACCCAGTACTTC. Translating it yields CASSLTQETQYF.

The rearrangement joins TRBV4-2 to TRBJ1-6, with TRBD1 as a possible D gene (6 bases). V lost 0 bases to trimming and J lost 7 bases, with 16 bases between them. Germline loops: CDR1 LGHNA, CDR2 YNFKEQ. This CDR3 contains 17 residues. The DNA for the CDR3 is TGTGCCAGCAGCCAAGAGTGGGTCAGGGGTGGAAATTCACCCCTCCACTTT. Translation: CASSQEWVRGGNSPLHF.

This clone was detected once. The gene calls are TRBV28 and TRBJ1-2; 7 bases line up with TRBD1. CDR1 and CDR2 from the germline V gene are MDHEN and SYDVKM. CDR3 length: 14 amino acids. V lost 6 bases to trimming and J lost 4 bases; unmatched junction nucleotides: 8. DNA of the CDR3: TGTGCCAGCAGGCGACCACAGGGGTCCTATGGCTACACCTTC. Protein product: CASRRPQGSYGYTF.

The CDR3 DNA sequence: TGTGCCAGCAGCTTACTCGGTCAGGGAGGCTACACCTTC. This codes for CASSLLGQGGYTF. V gene TRBV11-2 combines with J gene TRBJ1-2; D possibly corresponds to TRBD1 (5 bases). There are 13 residues in the CDR3. CDR1 SGHAT and CDR2 FQNNGV come from the germline V gene. The germline V and J ends were trimmed by 2 bases and 8 bases, with 12 bases remaining between them.

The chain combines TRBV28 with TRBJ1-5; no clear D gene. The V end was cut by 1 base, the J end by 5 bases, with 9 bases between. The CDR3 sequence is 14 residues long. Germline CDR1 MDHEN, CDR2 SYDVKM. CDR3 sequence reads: CASSLSPRHQPQHF. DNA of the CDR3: TGTGCCAGCAGTTTATCCCCGCGACATCAGCCCCAGCATTTT. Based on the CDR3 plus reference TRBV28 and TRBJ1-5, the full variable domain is DVKVTQSSRYLVKRTGEKVFLECVQDMDHENMFWYRQDPGLGLRLIYFSYDVKMKEKGDIPEGYSVSREKKERFSLILESASTNQTSMYLCASSLSPRHQPQHFGDGTRLSIL.

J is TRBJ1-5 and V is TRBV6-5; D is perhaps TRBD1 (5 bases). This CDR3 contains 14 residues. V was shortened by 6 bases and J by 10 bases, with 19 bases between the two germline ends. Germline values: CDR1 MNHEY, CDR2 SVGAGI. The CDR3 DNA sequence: TGTGCCAGCAGGCCGGGGGGGAACCATGGTCCCCAGCATTTT. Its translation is CASRPGGNHGPQHF.

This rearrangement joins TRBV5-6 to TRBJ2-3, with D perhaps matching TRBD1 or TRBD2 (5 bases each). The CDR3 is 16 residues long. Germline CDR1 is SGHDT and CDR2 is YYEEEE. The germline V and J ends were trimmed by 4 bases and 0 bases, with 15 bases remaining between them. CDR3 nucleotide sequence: TGTGCCAGCAGCCCGGAGAGGGGATCTAGCACAGATACGCAGTATTTT. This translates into CASSPERGSSTDTQYF.

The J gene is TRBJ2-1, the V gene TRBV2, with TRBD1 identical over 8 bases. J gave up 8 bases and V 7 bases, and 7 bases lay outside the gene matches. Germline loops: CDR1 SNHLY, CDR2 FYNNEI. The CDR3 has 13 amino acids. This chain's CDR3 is CASNPDRDDEQFF. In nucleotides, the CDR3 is TGTGCCAGCAACCCGGACAGGGACGATGAGCAGTTCTTC. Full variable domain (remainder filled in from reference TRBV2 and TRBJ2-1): EPEVTQTPSHQVTQMGQEVILRCVPISNHLYFYWYRQILGQKVEFLVSFYNNEISEKSEIFDDQFSVERPDGSNFTLKIRSTKLEDSAMYFCASNPDRDDEQFFGPGTRLTVL.

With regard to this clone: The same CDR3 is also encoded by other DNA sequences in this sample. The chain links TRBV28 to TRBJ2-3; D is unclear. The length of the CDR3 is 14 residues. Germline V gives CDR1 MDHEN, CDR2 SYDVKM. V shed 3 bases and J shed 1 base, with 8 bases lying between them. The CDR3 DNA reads TGTGCCAGCAGTTTTCTGTCTGGCACAGATACGCAGTATTTT. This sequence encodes CASSFLSGTDTQYF.

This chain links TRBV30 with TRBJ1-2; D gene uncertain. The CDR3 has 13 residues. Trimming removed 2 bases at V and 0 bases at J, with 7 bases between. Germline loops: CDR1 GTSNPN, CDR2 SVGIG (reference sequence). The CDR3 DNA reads TGTGCCTGGAGTTCACCTACTAACTATGGCTACACCTTC. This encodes CAWSSPTNYGYTF.

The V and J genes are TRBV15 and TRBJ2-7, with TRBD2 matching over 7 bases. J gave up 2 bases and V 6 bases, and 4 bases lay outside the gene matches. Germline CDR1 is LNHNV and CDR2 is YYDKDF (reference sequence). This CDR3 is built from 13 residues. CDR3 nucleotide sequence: TGTGCCACCAGTCCCCGGGGGGCCTACGAGCAGTACTTC. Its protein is CATSPRGAYEQYF.

The CDR3 here is CASGRNSNQPQHF. CDR3 in DNA: TGTGCCAGTGGACGGAATAGCAATCAGCCCCAGCATTTT. The J gene is TRBJ1-5, the V gene TRBV19; no reliable D call. CDR1 LNHDA and CDR2 SQIVND come from the germline V gene (reference sequence). V was trimmed by 8 bases and J by 0 bases, leaving 8 bases between them. This CDR3 spans 13 amino acids.

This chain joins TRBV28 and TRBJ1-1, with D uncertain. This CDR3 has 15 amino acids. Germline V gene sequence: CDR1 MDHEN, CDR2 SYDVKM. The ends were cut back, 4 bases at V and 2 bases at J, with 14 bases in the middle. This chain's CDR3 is CASSYLFSRNTEAFF. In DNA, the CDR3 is TGTGCCAGCAGTTATTTATTTTCTAGAAACACTGAAGCTTTCTTT.

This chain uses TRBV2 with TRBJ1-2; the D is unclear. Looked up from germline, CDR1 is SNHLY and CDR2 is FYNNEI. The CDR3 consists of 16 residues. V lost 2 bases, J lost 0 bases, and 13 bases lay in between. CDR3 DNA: TGTGCCAGCAGTGAATCGGGCAGGATAGCTAACTATGGCTACACCTTC. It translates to CASSESGRIANYGYTF. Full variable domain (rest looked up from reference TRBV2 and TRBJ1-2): EPEVTQTPSHQVTQMGQEVILRCVPISNHLYFYWYRQILGQKVEFLVSFYNNEISEKSEIFDDQFSVERPDGSNFTLKIRSTKLEDSAMYFCASSESGRIANYGYTFGSGTRLTVV.

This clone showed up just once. This CDR3 reads CAWSRTDEQYF. The CDR3 bases are TGTGCCTGGAGTAGGACGGACGAGCAGTACTTC. The gene calls are TRBV30 and TRBJ2-7, with unresolved D. The CDR3 is 11 residues long. The V gene's germline CDR1 is GTSNPN and CDR2 SVGIG (reference sequence). Deletions cut 2 bases from V and 5 bases from J, with 7 bases between.